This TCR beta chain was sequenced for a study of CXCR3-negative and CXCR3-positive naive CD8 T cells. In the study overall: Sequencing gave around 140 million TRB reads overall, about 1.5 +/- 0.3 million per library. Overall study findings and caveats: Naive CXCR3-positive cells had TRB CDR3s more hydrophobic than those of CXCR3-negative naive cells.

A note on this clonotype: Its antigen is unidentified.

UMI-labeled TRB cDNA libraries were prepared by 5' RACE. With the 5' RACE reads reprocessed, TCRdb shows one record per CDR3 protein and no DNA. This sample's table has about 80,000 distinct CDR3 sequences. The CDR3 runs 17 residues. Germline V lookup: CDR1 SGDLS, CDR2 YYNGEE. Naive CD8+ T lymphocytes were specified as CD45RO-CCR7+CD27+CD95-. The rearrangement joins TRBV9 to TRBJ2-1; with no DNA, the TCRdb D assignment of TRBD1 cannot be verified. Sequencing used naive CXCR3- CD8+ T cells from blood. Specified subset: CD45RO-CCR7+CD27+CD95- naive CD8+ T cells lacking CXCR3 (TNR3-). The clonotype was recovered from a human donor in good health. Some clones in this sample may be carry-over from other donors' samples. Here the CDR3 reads CASSGGRGGKRDNEQFF.